These T cell receptor beta chains were read from a single sample in a study of beta chain features in type 1 diabetes. The assay was immunoSEQ multiplex PCR, and TCRdb's table has in-frame clones only and misses some. The table has approximately 150,000 clones, roughly a tenth seen once. Material: naive CD4+ T cells from blood. All receptors derive from a young man in good health. Each CDR3 is given with its conserved first and last residue. A D gene is named only where the DNA matches it firmly. Not all rows give a size; the values are once, few, many and, for expanded clones, a class.

d_call clone_size j_call v_call cdr3_nt cdr3_aa
TRBD2 . TRBJ2-1 TRBV7-2 TGTGCCAGCAGCTTAGTACAGCGGGGGGAGGGTGAGCAGTTCTTC CASSLVQRGEGEQFF
. few TRBJ2-2 TRBV5-5 TGTGCCAGCCTCCGAAGCCACCCGAACACCGGGGAGCTGTTTTTT CASLRSHPNTGELFF
. few TRBJ1-6 TRBV15 TGTGCCACCAGCAGAGATACAAGGGGGTATAATTCACCCCTCCACTTT CATSRDTRGYNSPLHF
. few TRBJ2-3 TRBV11-2 TGTGCCAGCAGTCCGTCGAGGGTCACAGATACGCAGTATTTT CASSPSRVTDTQYF
TRBD2 . TRBJ2-5 TRBV5-4 TGTGCCAGCAGCTTCGGTGGACTAGCGGAAGAGACCCAGTACTTC CASSFGGLAEETQYF
. . TRBJ2-1 TRBV27 TGTGCCAGCAGTTTCGACTGGCCAGACAATGAGCAGTTCTTC CASSFDWPDNEQFF
TRBD1 . TRBJ2-7 TRBV18 TGTGCCAGCTCACCCCAGGACAGGGCTACCTACGAGCAGTACTTC CASSPQDRATYEQYF
TRBD1 . TRBJ1-2 TRBV7-2 TGTGCCAGCAGAGAGACAGGGAACTATGGCTACACCTTC CASRETGNYGYTF
. . TRBJ2-7 TRBV6-5 TGTGCCAGCAGTAAACAGGGAGACTACGAGCAGTACTTC CASSKQGDYEQYF
. few TRBJ2-3 TRBV6-6 TGTGCCAGCTTGTATAGTGGCACAGATACGCAGTATTTT CASLYSGTDTQYF
. many TRBJ2-1 TRBV18 TGTGCCAGCTCACCAGGGTACGGAGGGGAGGATGAGCAGTTCTTC CASSPGYGGEDEQFF
. few TRBJ2-3 TRBV7-6 TGTGCCAGCAGGAGACTTGCGGGGAACTCCGGAGATACGCAGTATTTT CASRRLAGNSGDTQYF
. . TRBJ1-2 TRBV5-6 TGTGCCAGCAGCCGGGAGACTGTGGGGGGCTACACCTTC CASSRETVGGYTF
TRBD1 few TRBJ2-7 TRBV11-2 TGTGCCAGCAGCTCGGGACAGGGGGCCTACGAGCAGTACTTC CASSSGQGAYEQYF
TRBD1 . TRBJ1-2 TRBV28 TGTGCCAGCAGTTTATGGCAGGGGGAATCCTATGGCTACACCTTC CASSLWQGESYGYTF
TRBD2 . TRBJ2-1 TRBV19 TGTGCCACCATAACCTTGGGGGGGAGTAATGAGCAGTTCTTC CATITLGGSNEQFF
. . TRBJ2-5 TRBV19 TGTGCCAGTAGTATAGGCGGCAGGGGTTATCAAGAGACCCAGTACTTC CASSIGGRGYQETQYF
TRBD2 . TRBJ2-3 TRBV7-2 TGTGCCAGCAGCTTAAGACCTAGCGGGGGGGCGACAGATACGCAGTATTTT CASSLRPSGGATDTQYF
TRBD1 . TRBJ2-1 TRBV7-2 TGTGCCAGCAGCGGGACAGTTCCGTTCTTC CASSGTVPFF
TRBD2 . TRBJ2-1 TRBV5-4 TGTGCCAGCAGCTTGGGGCTAGCGGGGGGGCGGGCCTACAATGAGCAGTTCTTC CASSLGLAGGRAYNEQFF
. few TRBJ1-6 TRBV6-6 TGTGCCAGCAGTAAGGACAGCTATAATTCACCCCTCCACTTT CASSKDSYNSPLHF
TRBD2 few TRBJ2-5 TRBV5-4 TGTGCCAGCAGCTTGGACGGGGGGGCCGGTGAGACCCAGTACTTC CASSLDGGAGETQYF
. many TRBJ1-1 TRBV7-9 TGTGCCAGCACCTTGACCGGGAGTGGCACTGAAGCTTTCTTT CASTLTGSGTEAFF
. few TRBJ2-7 TRBV28 TGTGCCAGCAGTTTGCCTAGGGGGACATCCTACGAGCAGTACTTC CASSLPRGTSYEQYF
. . TRBJ2-4 TRBV2 TGTGCCAGCAGTGTTTCCGCGGGGCTAGCCAAAAACATTCAGTACTTC CASSVSAGLAKNIQYF